These 18 T cell receptor beta chains share one sample of origin, sequenced in a study of T-cell reconstitution after alpha-beta-depleted transplantation in children. This sample's TCRbeta library carried unique molecular identifier barcodes. Using its own MiXCR run on the PCR reads, TCRdb lists one record per CDR3 protein. The sample holds 900,000 or so distinct CDR3 sequences, about 15% seen once. Here the sequenced sample was PBMCs, mostly from graft donor cells, taken 360 days after TCRalphabeta/CD19-depleted stem cell transplant. These receptors were collected from a male patient aged 10 to 17 who had a stem cell transplant for acute lymphoblastic leukemia, so the T cells may come from the graft donor.

CDR3 sequence: CASSFTTGGVTEAFF. The CDR3, as DNA: TGCGCCAGCAGCTTCACGACAGGGGGAGTCACTGAAGCTTTCTTT. The chain combines TRBV5-1 with TRBJ1-1; 9 bases line up with TRBD1. This CDR3 has 15 residues. Losses at the gene ends were 2 bases for V and 4 bases for J; bases not matched to a gene: 6. The germline V gene has CDR1 SGHRS and CDR2 YFSETQ. Full variable domain (outside the CDR3, taken from reference TRBV5-1 and TRBJ1-1): KAGVTQTPRYLIKTRGQQVTLSCSPISGHRSVSWYQQTPGQGLQFLFEYFSETQRNKGNFPGRFSGRQFSNSRSEMNVSTLELGDSALYLCASSFTTGGVTEAFFGQGTRLTVV.

This clonotype was recorded once. Germline is not matched at one junction end, which may reflect a read error. The chain carries TRBV27 and TRBJ2-6, with a possible D match to TRBD1 (6 bases). The CDR3 length is 20 residues. CDR1 and CDR2 from the germline V gene are MNHEY and SMNVEV (reference sequence). The CDR3, as DNA: TGTGCCTGCAGTTTCCTCTTCAGGGGCTTCTTGGGGTCTGGGGCCAACGTCCTGACTTTC. Protein product: CACSFLFRGFLGSGANVLTF.

This clonotype appeared a few times. The chain uses TRBV5-1 and TRBJ2-2, with 8 bases aligning to TRBD2. The CDR3 is made up of 16 amino acids. V shed 3 bases and J 3 bases; nucleotides not matched to a gene: 7. CDR1 SGHRS and CDR2 YFSETQ come from the germline V gene. The CDR3 nucleotides are TGCGCCAGCAGCTCCACTAGCGGAGCTTACACCGGGGAGCTGTTTTTT. It yields the protein CASSSTSGAYTGELFF.

The V and J genes are TRBV7-9 and TRBJ2-1; TRBD2 matches 8 bases. The CDR3 extends over 14 amino acids. The V and J ends lost 2 bases and 7 bases, in that order; junction bases with no gene match: 4. Germline assignment: CDR1 SEHNR and CDR2 FQNEAQ (reference sequence). The CDR3 DNA sequence: TGTGCCAGCAGCTTATGGACTAGCTTGAATGAGCAGTTCTTC. This gives the protein CASSLWTSLNEQFF.

This clonotype was seen only a few times. The V and J genes are TRBV5-6 and TRBJ2-2; 12 bases align to TRBD2. Trimming took 8 bases from V and 0 from J; bases not matched to a gene: 11. Germline CDR1 is SGHDT and CDR2 is YYEEEE. This CDR3 spans 18 amino acids. In nucleotides, the CDR3 is TGTGCCAGAGGGGGAGGACTAGCGGGGCCGGCGAACACCGGGGAGCTGTTTTTT. This gives the protein CARGGGLAGPANTGELFF.

This clonotype showed up just a few times. The chain employs TRBV3-1 and TRBJ1-1, with 10 positions matching TRBD1. The germline gives CDR1 LGHDT, CDR2 YNNKEL (reference sequence). The CDR3 has 16 residues. V lost 3 bases and J lost 8; bases outside the gene matches: 12. The CDR3 bases are TGTGCCAGCAGCCACCGGGACAGGGGTGTTCGAGCCGAAGCTTTCTTT. Translation: CASSHRDRGVRAEAFF.

In this sample, this clonotype turned up a few times. The J gene is TRBJ2-7, the V gene TRBV6-5, with D tentatively TRBD1 (6 bases). The CDR3 runs 14 residues. V was shortened by 2 bases and J by 9 bases, with 17 bases between the two germline ends. The germline gives CDR1 MNHEY, CDR2 SVGAGI. CDR3 nucleotide sequence: TGTGCCAGCAGTTACGGGACACTCGGTTCGGGGCAGTACTTC. Protein sequence: CASSYGTLGSGQYF.

There are many counts of this clonotype. The gene calls are TRBV29-1 and TRBJ2-7; D is ambiguous. The length of the CDR3 is 11 residues. Deletions cut 3 bases from V and 2 bases from J, with 5 bases between. Germline loops: CDR1 SQVTM, CDR2 ANQGSEA. The CDR3 here is CSVEGTYEQYF. The CDR3 DNA sequence: TGCAGCGTTGAGGGGACCTACGAGCAGTACTTC.

The rearrangement uses TRBV10-3 and TRBJ2-2; D is unclear. The CDR3 spans 15 residues. V was shortened by 0 bases and J by 4 bases, with 9 bases between the two germline ends. Germline V lookup: CDR1 ENHRY, CDR2 SYGVKD. For the CDR3, the DNA is TGTGCCATCAGTGAGTCGACGGTGTTCACCGGGGAGCTGTTTTTT. Encoded protein: CAISESTVFTGELFF.

This clonotype has a handful of counts. The chain joins TRBV15 to TRBJ2-7; D is unresolved. V lost 0 bases, J lost 2 bases, and 11 bases lay in between. This CDR3 is built from 15 residues. Germline CDR1 is LNHNV and CDR2 is YYDKDF (reference sequence). CDR3 nucleotides: TGTGCCACCAGCAGAGATCTCACACCTACCTACGAGCAGTACTTC. Protein product: CATSRDLTPTYEQYF.

V gene TRBV15 combines with J gene TRBJ2-7, with D unresolved. This CDR3 has 16 amino acids. Trimming shortened V by 0 bases and J by 0 bases, and 12 bases separated the two germline ends. CDR1 LNHNV and CDR2 YYDKDF come from the germline V gene (reference sequence). This chain's CDR3 is CATSRDPGPNSYEQYF. The CDR3 DNA reads TGTGCCACCAGCAGAGATCCAGGCCCAAACTCCTACGAGCAGTACTTC.

The V and J genes are TRBV3-1 and TRBJ2-1, with D perhaps given as TRBD1 or TRBD2 (5 bases each). The CDR3 runs 15 residues. Germline-derived CDR1 and CDR2 are LGHDT and YNNKEL (reference sequence). Trimming pared 0 bases from V and 8 bases from J, leaving 14 bases between. CDR3 nucleotides: TGTGCCAGCAGCCAAGATCCGAACCAGGGACATGAGCAGTTCTTC. The encoded protein is CASSQDPNQGHEQFF.

This clonotype was recorded a few times. V is TRBV27 and J is TRBJ1-1; D unresolved. V gave up 6 bases and J gave up 10 bases, with 9 bases separating them. The length of the CDR3 is 10 residues. Germline V gives CDR1 MNHEY, CDR2 SMNVEV (reference sequence). CDR3 protein: CASSSNPAFF. The CDR3 DNA sequence: TGTGCCAGCAGCTCTAACCCAGCTTTCTTT.

In its sample, this clonotype was seen many times. The chain uses TRBV6-1 and TRBJ2-3; TRBD2 matches 8 bases. Germline-derived CDR1 and CDR2 are MNHNS and SASEGT. After removal of 11 bases from V and 1 base from J, the junction contained 5 bases not matched to a gene. The CDR3 is 13 amino acids. CDR3 protein: CASQGLGTDTQYF. The CDR3, as DNA: TGTGCCTCCCAGGGACTAGGCACAGATACGCAGTATTTT.

This chain uses TRBV12-3 or TRBV12-4 with TRBJ2-3, with TRBD2 matching over 10 bases. The V and J ends lost 11 bases and 2 bases, in that order; junction bases with no gene match: 25. This CDR3 spans 20 amino acids. The CDR3 DNA sequence: TGTGCCGCGTCCCTGCCCGTCCACCAGACTAGCGGGCCTCACACAGATACGCAGTATTTT. It yields the protein CAASLPVHQTSGPHTDTQYF.

About this clonotype itself: This could be a read error, since a much larger clone is one nucleotide away. The V and J genes are TRBV28 and TRBJ2-4; tentatively, D is TRBD2 (6 bases). CDR1 is MDHEN, CDR2 SYDVKM, per germline. V was shortened by 5 bases and J by 7 bases, with 15 bases between the two germline ends. The CDR3 consists of 14 residues. The CDR3 region is CASSHTPGTNIQYF. CDR3 nucleotides: TGTGCCAGCAGTCATACCCCAGGGACTAACATTCAGTACTTC.

This clonotype has just a few counts. The J gene is TRBJ2-2, the V gene TRBV4-1, with a weak D call TRBD2 (5 bases). CDR3 length equals 17 residues. Germline CDR1 reads MGHRA; CDR2 reads YSYEKL. The V end was cut by 0 bases, the J end by 0 bases, with 11 bases between. In nucleotides, the CDR3 is TGCGCCAGCAGCCAAGACCCAAGCGGAGCGAACACCGGGGAGCTGTTTTTT. Translation gives CASSQDPSGANTGELFF.

The V call is TRBV12-3 or TRBV12-4, the J call TRBJ2-3; maybe TRBD2 (5 bases). The CDR3 totals 16 residues. The germline V and J ends were trimmed by 5 bases and 2 bases, with 17 bases remaining between them. The CDR3 is CASSPNQRTSTDTQYF. The DNA of the CDR3 is TGTGCCAGCAGTCCCAACCAGCGGACTTCCACAGATACGCAGTATTTT.